This entry lists 28 T cell receptor beta chains sequenced from one sample in a study of cytomegalovirus exposure and HLA in healthy donors. The PCR had 60 Vbeta and 13 Jbeta primers. The method was immunoSEQ multiplex PCR; TCRdb's version includes in-frame clones alone and lacks a portion of them. In the table there are 180,000 or so clones, around 70% of which are singletons. The sequencing input was PBMCs. The receptors here all came from a male donor in good health and CMV-seronegative.

The V call is TRBV28, the J call TRBJ1-2, with D possibly being TRBD1 (6 bases). The ends were cut back, 4 bases at V and 4 bases at J, with 19 bases in the middle. Germline values: CDR1 MDHEN, CDR2 SYDVKM. The CDR3 is made up of 16 amino acids. CDR3 protein: CASSSLLLGQPYGYTF. CDR3 DNA: TGTGCCAGCAGTTCACTCCTACTCGGACAGCCCTATGGCTACACCTTC.

The chain employs TRBV6-1 and TRBJ2-3, with D maybe TRBD1 (5 bases). CDR1 is MNHNS, CDR2 SASEGT, per germline. Trimming removed 2 bases at V and 4 bases at J, with 16 bases between. The CDR3 runs 16 residues. The CDR3 is CASSEMVRASADTQYF. The DNA for the CDR3 is TGTGCCAGCAGTGAAATGGTCAGGGCGAGCGCAGATACGCAGTATTTT.

The chain combines TRBV2 with TRBJ1-3; D may be TRBD1 (5 bases). The V end lost 1 base, the J end lost 0 bases, and 13 bases lay between the germline ends. CDR3 length: 17 residues. CDR1 SNHLY and CDR2 FYNNEI come from the germline V gene. The CDR3 is CASSEVAGRGSGNTIYF. The DNA of the CDR3 is TGTGCCAGCAGTGAAGTGGCGGGGCGAGGCTCTGGAAACACCATATATTTT.

The rearrangement uses TRBV12-5 and TRBJ1-5; 7 nucleotides align to TRBD1. The CDR3 length is 13 residues. Germline CDR1 reads LGHNT; CDR2 reads FRNRAP. The J segment lost 5 bases and the V segment lost 7 bases, leaving 5 bases of the junction unmatched. The CDR3 reads CASARTGYQPQHF. The CDR3, as DNA: TGTGCTAGTGCCCGGACAGGTTATCAGCCCCAGCATTTT.

This clone has only a few counts. This sequence joins TRBV18 and TRBJ1-5, with D possibly TRBD1 on 5 matching bases. CDR1 is KGHSH, CDR2 LQKENI, per germline. Trimming left V 6 bases short and J 11 bases short, with 20 bases between. The CDR3 extends over 14 amino acids. The CDR3 spells CASSPTAGSQAQHF. The CDR3 region has the DNA TGTGCCAGCTCCCCGACTGCAGGGTCGCAAGCCCAGCATTTT. Variable domain in full (rest from reference TRBV18 and TRBJ1-5): NAGVMQNPRHLVRRRGQEARLRCSPMKGHSHVYWYRQLPEEGLKFMVYLQKENIIDESGMPKERFSAEFPKEGPSILRIQQVVRGDSAAYFCASSPTAGSQAQHFGDGTRLSIL.

This clone was counted between two and nine times. The chain recombines TRBV2 with TRBJ2-5; TRBD1 might be the D (6 bases). The V gene lost 4 bases and the J gene lost 5 bases, with 17 bases spanning the gap. Germline CDR1 reads SNHLY; CDR2 reads FYNNEI. The CDR3 extends over 15 amino acids. CDR3: CASSGQAGPRETQYF. The CDR3 DNA reads as TGTGCCAGCAGTGGACAGGCCGGTCCCCGGGAGACCCAGTACTTC. Based on the CDR3 plus reference TRBV2 and TRBJ2-5, the full variable domain is EPEVTQTPSHQVTQMGQEVILRCVPISNHLYFYWYRQILGQKVEFLVSFYNNEISEKSEIFDDQFSVERPDGSNFTLKIRSTKLEDSAMYFCASSGQAGPRETQYFGPGTRLLVL.

This chain uses TRBV12-5 with TRBJ1-3; 8 bases are shared with TRBD1. The germline V gene has CDR1 LGHNT and CDR2 FRNRAP. The CDR3 sequence is 17 residues long. The V segment lost 2 bases and the J segment 0 bases; nucleotides outside the gene matches: 6. The CDR3 DNA reads as TGTGCTAGTGGTTTGATAGGCAGGGGGCTCTCTGGAAACACCATATATTTT. It codes for CASGLIGRGLSGNTIYF.

With regard to this clone: An end of the junction does not agree with germline; a read error may underlie this. V usage is TRBV7-9 and J usage is TRBJ2-5; maybe TRBD1 (6 bases). The CDR3 consists of 15 residues. Germline CDR1 is SEHNR and CDR2 is FQNEAQ (reference sequence). The CDR3 sequence: CSSSPDRSFQETQYF. Written as DNA, the CDR3 is TGTTCCAGCAGCCCTGACAGGTCCTTCCAAGAGACCCAGTACTTC.

The CDR3 coding sequence is TGTGCCAGCACCCCTGTACAGGGATTTCCCTACGAGCAGTACTTC. This translates into CASTPVQGFPYEQYF. This chain connects TRBV6-6 to TRBJ2-7, with a tentative D call TRBD1 (6 bases). Trimming stripped 7 bases from V and 2 bases from J, with 18 bases between. This CDR3 has 15 residues. Germline lookup yields CDR1 MNHNY and CDR2 SVGAGI (reference sequence).

The gene calls are TRBV2 and TRBJ1-2, with D tentatively TRBD1 (5 bases). Trimming took 11 bases from V and 8 from J, leaving 21 bases between them. The CDR3 extends over 13 amino acids. Germline V CDR1 and CDR2: SNHLY, FYNNEI. The chain's CDR3 is CASHGGSPIGYTF. CDR3 DNA: TGTGCCTCCCATGGGGGGAGTCCTATCGGCTACACCTTC.

The chain carries TRBV6-5 and TRBJ1-1; D remains unclear. This CDR3 has 15 amino acids. The germline V gene has CDR1 MNHEY and CDR2 SVGAGI. V shed 0 bases and J shed 0 bases, with 8 bases lying between them. Written as DNA, the CDR3 is TGTGCCAGCAGTTACTCCTCTACCTTGAACACTGAAGCTTTCTTT. Residues: CASSYSSTLNTEAFF.

This rearrangement joins TRBV19 to TRBJ2-3; TRBD2 matches at 12 bases. The V segment lost 5 bases and the J segment 1 base; nucleotides outside the gene matches: 4. Germline V gives CDR1 LNHDA, CDR2 SQIVND (reference sequence). This CDR3 spans 16 amino acids. This CDR3 reads CASSPGLAGRTDTQYF. In DNA form, the CDR3 reads TGTGCCAGTAGTCCCGGACTAGCGGGGCGCACAGATACGCAGTATTTT.

This clone has more than one count but fewer than ten. This chain uses TRBV6-6 with TRBJ2-1; 12 nucleotides align to TRBD2. The CDR3 has 16 residues. Trimming at V came to 5 bases and at J to 5 bases, leaving 7 bases not matched to a gene. CDR1 and CDR2 (germline): MNHNY, SVGAGI (reference sequence). This CDR3 is CASSPVLAGGHNEQFF. CDR3 nucleotides: TGTGCCAGCAGTCCTGTACTAGCGGGGGGTCACAATGAGCAGTTCTTC.

A single count supports this clone. The chain is built from TRBV30 and TRBJ2-4; 11 bases map to TRBD2. With V trimmed by 1 base and J by 11 bases, 1 base remained unmatched. The length of the CDR3 is 12 residues. Germline V gene sequence: CDR1 GTSNPN, CDR2 SVGIG (reference sequence). CDR3 sequence: CAWSGLAGLQYF. The CDR3 bases are TGTGCCTGGAGTGGACTAGCGGGGCTTCAGTACTTC.

This sequence joins TRBV6-1 and TRBJ1-5; D is uncertain. The CDR3 totals 14 residues. Germline V gene data show CDR1 as MNHNS and CDR2 as SASEGT. Deletions cut 4 bases from V and 3 bases from J, with 10 bases between. The CDR3 sequence is CASSGLYSNQPQHF. CDR3 nucleotides: TGTGCCAGCAGTGGTTTGTACTCCAATCAGCCCCAGCATTTT.

The genes are TRBV29-1 and TRBJ2-3; no definite D call. The CDR3 sequence is 14 residues long. V lost 6 bases, J lost 0 bases, and 13 bases lay in between. Germline-derived CDR1 and CDR2 are SQVTM and ANQGSEA. CDR3 in DNA: TGCAGCGTCTGGGCCTCCGCTAGCACAGATACGCAGTATTTT. It is translated as CSVWASASTDTQYF.

This clone was counted only a few times. This sequence joins TRBV30 and TRBJ1-1, with 7 bases that match TRBD1. Unmatched junction bases numbered 9, after V lost 5 bases and J lost 6 bases. Per germline, CDR1 GTSNPN and CDR2 SVGIG (reference sequence). The CDR3 totals 13 residues. Written as DNA, the CDR3 is TGTGCCTGGGAGACAGGGACGAGGGCTGAAGCTTTCTTT. Its protein product is CAWETGTRAEAFF.

This clone occurred a few times. The chain employs TRBV9 and TRBJ2-3, with TRBD2 identical over 10 bases. V dropped 0 bases and J dropped 6; count of bases not matched to a gene: 4. Germline V gene lookup returns CDR1 SGDLS and CDR2 YYNGEE. CDR3 length equals 15 residues. CDR3 protein: CASSVGPAGGDTQYF. DNA of the CDR3: TGTGCCAGCAGCGTAGGCCCAGCGGGGGGGGATACGCAGTATTTT.

The chain carries TRBV10-3 and TRBJ1-2; TRBD1 is a possible D gene (5 bases). Germline values: CDR1 ENHRY, CDR2 SYGVKD. V was shortened by 7 bases and J by 1 base, with 13 bases between the two germline ends. There are 14 residues in the CDR3. CDR3 residues: CAITDSLSNYGYTF. DNA for the CDR3: TGTGCCATCACCGACAGCTTAAGTAACTATGGCTACACCTTC.

This chain links TRBV6-5 with TRBJ2-3; TRBD2 aligns across 11 bases. Germline CDR1 MNHEY, CDR2 SVGAGI. The CDR3 consists of 14 residues. Trimming cost V 8 bases and J 10 bases; bases outside gene matches: 11. CDR3 sequence reads: CASWASGRTEAQYF. CDR3 in DNA: TGTGCCAGCTGGGCTAGCGGGAGGACGGAGGCGCAGTATTTT.

The chain couples TRBV4-2 to TRBJ1-5, with D perhaps TRBD1 (6 bases). The CDR3 loop spans 16 amino acids. CDR1 LGHNA and CDR2 YNFKEQ come from the germline V gene. V dropped 2 bases and J dropped 2 bases, with 13 bases sitting between them. The CDR3 reads CASSQPGQIGNQPQHF. The CDR3 DNA reads TGTGCCAGCAGCCAACCCGGACAGATCGGCAATCAGCCCCAGCATTTT.

The chain uses TRBV6-4 and TRBJ2-1; 7 nucleotides match TRBD2. V lost 2 bases, J lost 3 bases, and 4 bases stayed unmatched. The CDR3 has 15 amino acids. Germline V lookup: CDR1 MRHNA, CDR2 SNTAGT. CDR3 DNA sequence: TGTGCCAGCAGTGACGAGGCTAGCGGCTACAATGAGCAGTTCTTC. Encoded protein: CASSDEASGYNEQFF.

This rearrangement joins TRBV6-5 to TRBJ2-1; 10 bases align to TRBD2. The germline CDR1 and CDR2 sequences are MNHEY and SVGAGI. The V gene end was trimmed by 6 bases and the J gene end by 4 bases; junction bases not matched to a gene: 6. The CDR3 extends over 15 amino acids. CDR3 in DNA: TGTGCCAGCAGAGCCGTAGCGGGGGGATACAATGAGCAGTTCTTC. Protein sequence: CASRAVAGGYNEQFF.

The rearrangement joins TRBV9 to TRBJ1-5; D is unresolved. This CDR3 spans 15 amino acids. Germline CDR1 is SGDLS and CDR2 is YYNGEE. V lost 1 base and J 0 bases, leaving 8 bases between the germline ends. CDR3 coding DNA: TGTGCCAGCAGCGTATCAGGCCTTAGCAATCAGCCCCAGCATTTT. As protein: CASSVSGLSNQPQHF.

In this sample, this clone turned up a few times. The J gene is TRBJ2-3, the V gene TRBV28; 9 bases map to TRBD2. After removal of 5 bases from V and 3 bases from J, the junction contained 6 bases not matched to a gene. Germline CDR1 is MDHEN and CDR2 is SYDVKM. This CDR3 is built from 15 residues. The CDR3 here is CASSPAGGWTDTQYF. The CDR3 DNA is TGTGCCAGCAGTCCCGCGGGGGGGTGGACAGATACGCAGTATTTT.

The rearrangement links TRBV18 to TRBJ2-1, with D possibly matching TRBD2 (5 bases). The ends were cut back, 3 bases at V and 0 bases at J, with 9 bases in the middle. The CDR3 is 15 residues long. CDR1 KGHSH and CDR2 LQKENI come from the germline V gene. CDR3 in amino acids: CASSPARDSYNEQFF. The CDR3 DNA sequence: TGTGCCAGCTCACCGGCACGGGACTCCTACAATGAGCAGTTCTTC. Complete variable domain (other parts from reference TRBV18 and TRBJ2-1): NAGVMQNPRHLVRRRGQEARLRCSPMKGHSHVYWYRQLPEEGLKFMVYLQKENIIDESGMPKERFSAEFPKEGPSILRIQQVVRGDSAAYFCASSPARDSYNEQFFGPGTRLTVL.

This clone was picked up a small number of times. V usage is TRBV9 and J usage is TRBJ1-1; D not certain. The CDR3 consists of 15 residues. Germline loops: CDR1 SGDLS, CDR2 YYNGEE. Trimming pared 0 bases from V and 5 bases from J, leaving 14 bases between. The CDR3 sequence is CASSVDGVGGTEAFF. The CDR3 nucleotides read TGTGCCAGCAGCGTAGACGGGGTTGGAGGGACTGAAGCTTTCTTT.

This clone was counted a few times. Other DNA sequences in the sample encode the same CDR3. This chain joins TRBV11-2 and TRBJ1-2; 8 bases fit TRBD1. The length of the CDR3 is 13 residues. The ends lost 5 bases at V and 4 bases at J; junction bases unmatched: 3. Germline CDR1 reads SGHAT; CDR2 reads FQNNGV. The CDR3 here is CASSLGQGYGYTF. DNA for the CDR3: TGTGCCAGCAGCCTAGGACAGGGCTATGGCTACACCTTC.